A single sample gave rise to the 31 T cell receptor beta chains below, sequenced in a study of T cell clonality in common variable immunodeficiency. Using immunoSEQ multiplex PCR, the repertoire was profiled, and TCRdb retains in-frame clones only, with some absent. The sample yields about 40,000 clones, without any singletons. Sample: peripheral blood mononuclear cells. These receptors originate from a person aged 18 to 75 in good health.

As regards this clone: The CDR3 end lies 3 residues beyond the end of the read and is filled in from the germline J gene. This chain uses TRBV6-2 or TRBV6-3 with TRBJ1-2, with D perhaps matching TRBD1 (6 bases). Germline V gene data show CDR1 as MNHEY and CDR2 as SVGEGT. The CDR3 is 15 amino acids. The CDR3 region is CASSYSTSGGAEYTF. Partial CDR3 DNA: TGTGCCAGCAGTTACTCGACTAGCGGGGGGGCCGAG.

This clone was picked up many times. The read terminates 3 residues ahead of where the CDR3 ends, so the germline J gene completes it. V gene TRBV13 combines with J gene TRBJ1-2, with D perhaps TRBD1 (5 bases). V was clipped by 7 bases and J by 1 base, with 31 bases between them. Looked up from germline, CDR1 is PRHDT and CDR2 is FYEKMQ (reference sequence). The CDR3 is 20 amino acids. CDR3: CASTFGGGTSSPTNNYGYTF. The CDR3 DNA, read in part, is TGTGCCAGCACCTTTGGTGGGGGGACCTCTTCTCCGACCAATAACTATGGC.

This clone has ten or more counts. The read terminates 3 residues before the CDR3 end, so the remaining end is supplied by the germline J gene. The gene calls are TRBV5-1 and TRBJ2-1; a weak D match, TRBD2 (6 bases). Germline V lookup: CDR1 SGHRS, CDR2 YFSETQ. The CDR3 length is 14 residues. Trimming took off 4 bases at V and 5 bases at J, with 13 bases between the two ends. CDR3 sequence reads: CASSLGGSNNEQFF. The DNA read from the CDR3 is TGCGCCAGCAGCCTCGGGGGTTCCAACAATGAG.

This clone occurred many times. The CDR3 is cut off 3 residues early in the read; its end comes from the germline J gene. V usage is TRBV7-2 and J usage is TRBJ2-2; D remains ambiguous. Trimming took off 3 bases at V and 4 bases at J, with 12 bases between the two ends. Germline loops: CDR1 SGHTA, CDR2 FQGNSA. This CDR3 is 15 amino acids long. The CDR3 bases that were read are TGTGCCAGCAGCTTGCGGCAGTACGGCACCGGGGAG. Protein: CASSLRQYGTGE. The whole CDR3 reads CASSLRQYGTGELFF.

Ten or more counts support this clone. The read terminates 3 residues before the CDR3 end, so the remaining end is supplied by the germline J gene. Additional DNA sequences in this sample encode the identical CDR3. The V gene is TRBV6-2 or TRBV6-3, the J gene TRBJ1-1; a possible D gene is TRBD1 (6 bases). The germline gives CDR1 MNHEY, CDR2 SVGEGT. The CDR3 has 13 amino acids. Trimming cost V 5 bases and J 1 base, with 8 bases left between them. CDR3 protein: CASSPRGNTEAFF. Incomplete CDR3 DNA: TGTGCCAGCAGTCCCAGGGGGAACACTGAA.

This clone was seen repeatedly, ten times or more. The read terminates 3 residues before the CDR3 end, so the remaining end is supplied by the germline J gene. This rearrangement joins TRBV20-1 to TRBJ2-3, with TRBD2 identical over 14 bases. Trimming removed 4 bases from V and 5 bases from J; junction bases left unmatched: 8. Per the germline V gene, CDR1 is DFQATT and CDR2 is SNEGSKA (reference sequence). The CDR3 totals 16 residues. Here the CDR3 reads CSAIRLAGGGKDTQYF. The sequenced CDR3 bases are TGCAGTGCTATAAGACTAGCGGGAGGGGGAAAAGATACG.

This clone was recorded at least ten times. This CDR3 is CSARRRGTSGQETQYF. Incomplete CDR3 DNA: TGCAGTGCTAGGCGGAGAGGGACTAGCGGGCAAGAGACC. V is TRBV20-1 and J is TRBJ2-5; 12 nucleotides match TRBD2. The read comes to an end 3 residues before the CDR3 does, leaving the germline J gene to fill in the end. This CDR3 is 16 amino acids long. V was clipped by 3 bases and J by 2 bases; unmatched bases: 7. In germline, CDR1 is DFQATT, CDR2 SNEGSKA (reference sequence).

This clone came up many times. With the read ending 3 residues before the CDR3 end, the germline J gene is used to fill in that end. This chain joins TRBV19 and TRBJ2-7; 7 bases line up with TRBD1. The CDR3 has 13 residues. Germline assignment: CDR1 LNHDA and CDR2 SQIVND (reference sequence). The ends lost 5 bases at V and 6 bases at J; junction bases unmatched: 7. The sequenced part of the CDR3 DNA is TGTGCCAGTAGTTTCCGACAGGGTGGCGAG. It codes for CASSFRQGGE. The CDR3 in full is CASSFRQGGEQYF.

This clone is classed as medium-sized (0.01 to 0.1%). The part of the CDR3 DNA that was read is TGTGCCAGCAGCCCGGGACTTCCCTACGAG. Encoded protein: CASSPGLPYE. The full CDR3 sequence reads CASSPGLPYEQYF. The gene calls are TRBV5-6 and TRBJ2-7, with D perhaps matching TRBD2 (6 bases). The CDR3 is cut off 3 residues early in the read; its end comes from the germline J gene. Trimming took 4 bases from V and 2 from J, leaving 10 bases between them. Germline-derived CDR1 and CDR2 are SGHDT and YYEEEE. CDR3 size: 13 residues.

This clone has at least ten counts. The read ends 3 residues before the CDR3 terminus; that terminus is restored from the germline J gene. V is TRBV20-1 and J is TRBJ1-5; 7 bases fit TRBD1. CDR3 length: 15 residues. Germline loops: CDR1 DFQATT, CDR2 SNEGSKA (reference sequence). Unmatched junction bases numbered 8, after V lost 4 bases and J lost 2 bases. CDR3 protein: CSATQGLPGNQPQHF. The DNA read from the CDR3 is TGCAGTGCTACACAGGGGTTACCGGGCAATCAGCCC.

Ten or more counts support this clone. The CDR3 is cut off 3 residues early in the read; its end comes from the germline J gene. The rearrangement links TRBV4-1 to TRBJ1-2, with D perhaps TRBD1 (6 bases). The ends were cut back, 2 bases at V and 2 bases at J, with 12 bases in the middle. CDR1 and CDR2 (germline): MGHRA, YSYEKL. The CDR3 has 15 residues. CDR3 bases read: TGCGCCAGCAGCCAACCGACAGGAAGAAACTATGGC. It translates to CASSQPTGRNYG. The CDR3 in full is CASSQPTGRNYGYTF.

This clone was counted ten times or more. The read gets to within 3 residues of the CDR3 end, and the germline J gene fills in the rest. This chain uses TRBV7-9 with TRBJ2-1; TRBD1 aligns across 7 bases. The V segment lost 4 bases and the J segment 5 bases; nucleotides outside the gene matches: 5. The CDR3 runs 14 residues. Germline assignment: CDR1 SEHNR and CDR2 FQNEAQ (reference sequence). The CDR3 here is CASSSSTGNNEQFF. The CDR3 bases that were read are TGTGCCAGCAGCTCGTCGACAGGGAACAATGAG.

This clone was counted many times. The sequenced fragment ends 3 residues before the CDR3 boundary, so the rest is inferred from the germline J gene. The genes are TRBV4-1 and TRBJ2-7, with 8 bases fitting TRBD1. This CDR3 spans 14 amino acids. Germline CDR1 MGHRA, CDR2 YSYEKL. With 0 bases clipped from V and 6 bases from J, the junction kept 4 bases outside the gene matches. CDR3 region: CASSQDRGQGEQYF. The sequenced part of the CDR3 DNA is TGCGCCAGCAGCCAAGACAGGGGGCAGGGCGAG.

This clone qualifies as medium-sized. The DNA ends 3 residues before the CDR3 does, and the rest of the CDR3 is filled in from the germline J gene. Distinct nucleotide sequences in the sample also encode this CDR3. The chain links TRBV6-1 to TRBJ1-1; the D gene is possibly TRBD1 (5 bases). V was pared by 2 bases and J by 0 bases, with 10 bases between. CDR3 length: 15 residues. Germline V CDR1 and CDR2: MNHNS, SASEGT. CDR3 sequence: CASSEQGTLNTEAFF. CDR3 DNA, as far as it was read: TGTGCCAGCAGTGAACAGGGAACCCTGAACACTGAA.

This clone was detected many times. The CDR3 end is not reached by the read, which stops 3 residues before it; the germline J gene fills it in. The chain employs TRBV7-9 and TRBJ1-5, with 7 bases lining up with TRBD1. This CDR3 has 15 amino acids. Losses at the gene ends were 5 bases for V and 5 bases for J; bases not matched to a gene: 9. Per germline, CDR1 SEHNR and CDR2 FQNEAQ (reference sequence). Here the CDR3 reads CASSPGDSIDQPQHF. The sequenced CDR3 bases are TGTGCCAGCAGCCCGGGGGACAGTATAGATCAGCCC.

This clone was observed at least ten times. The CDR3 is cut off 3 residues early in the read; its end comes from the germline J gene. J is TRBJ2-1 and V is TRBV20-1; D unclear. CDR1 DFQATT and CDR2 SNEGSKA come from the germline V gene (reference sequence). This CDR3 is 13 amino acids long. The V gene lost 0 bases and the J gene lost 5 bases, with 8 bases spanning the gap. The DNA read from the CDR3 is TGCAGTGCTAGAGATGAAGCGAACAATGAG. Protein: CSARDEANNE. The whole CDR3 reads CSARDEANNEQFF.

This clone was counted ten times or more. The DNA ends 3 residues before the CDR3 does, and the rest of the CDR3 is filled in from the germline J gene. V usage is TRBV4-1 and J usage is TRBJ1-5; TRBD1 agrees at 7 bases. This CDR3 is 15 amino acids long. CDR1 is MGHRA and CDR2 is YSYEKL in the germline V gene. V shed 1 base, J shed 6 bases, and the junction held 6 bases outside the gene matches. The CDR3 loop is CASSQGRQGVQPQHF. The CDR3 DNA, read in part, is TGCGCCAGCAGCCAAGGACGGCAGGGGGTTCAGCCC.

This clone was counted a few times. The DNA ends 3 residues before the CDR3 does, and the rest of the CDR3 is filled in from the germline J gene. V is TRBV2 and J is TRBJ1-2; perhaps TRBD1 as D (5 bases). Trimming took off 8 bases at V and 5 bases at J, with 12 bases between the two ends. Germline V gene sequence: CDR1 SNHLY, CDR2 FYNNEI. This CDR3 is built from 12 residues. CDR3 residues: CASHRQQYGYTF. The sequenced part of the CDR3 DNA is TGTGCCAGCCATAGACAGCAATATGGC.

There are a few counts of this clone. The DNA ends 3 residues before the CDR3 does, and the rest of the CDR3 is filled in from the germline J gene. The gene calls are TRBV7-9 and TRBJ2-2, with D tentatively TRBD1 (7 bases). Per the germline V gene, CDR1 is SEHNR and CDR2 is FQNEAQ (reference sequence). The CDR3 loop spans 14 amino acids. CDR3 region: CASSFRGASEKLFF. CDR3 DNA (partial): TGTGCCAGCAGCTTCAGGGGGGCTAGCGAAAAG.

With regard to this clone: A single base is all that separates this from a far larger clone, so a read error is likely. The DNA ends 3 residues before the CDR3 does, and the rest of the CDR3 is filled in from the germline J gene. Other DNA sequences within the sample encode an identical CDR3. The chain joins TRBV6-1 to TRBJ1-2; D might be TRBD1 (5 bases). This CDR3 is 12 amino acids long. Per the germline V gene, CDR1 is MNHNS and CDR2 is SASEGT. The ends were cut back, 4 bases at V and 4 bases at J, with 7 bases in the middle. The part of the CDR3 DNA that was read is TGTGCCAGCAGTGCCGACAGCTATGGC. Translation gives CASSADSYG. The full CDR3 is CASSADSYGYTF.

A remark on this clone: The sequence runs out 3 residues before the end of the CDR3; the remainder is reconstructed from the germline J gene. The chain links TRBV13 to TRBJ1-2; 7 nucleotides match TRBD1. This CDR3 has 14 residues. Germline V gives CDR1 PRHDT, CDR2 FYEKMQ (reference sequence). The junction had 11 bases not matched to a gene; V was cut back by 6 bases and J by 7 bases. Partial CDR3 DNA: TGTGCCAGCAGTTTGGGGACAGAAGTAATTGGC. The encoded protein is CASSLGTEVIG. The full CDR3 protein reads CASSLGTEVIGYTF.

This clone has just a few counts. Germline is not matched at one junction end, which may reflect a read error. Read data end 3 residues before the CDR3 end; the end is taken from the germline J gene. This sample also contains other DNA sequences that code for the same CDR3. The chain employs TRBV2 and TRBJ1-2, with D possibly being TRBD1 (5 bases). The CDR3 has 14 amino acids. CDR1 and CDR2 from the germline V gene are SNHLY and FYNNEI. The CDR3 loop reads CASSRREGVYGYTF. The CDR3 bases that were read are TGTGCCAGCAGTCGGCGCGAAGGGGTCTATGGA.

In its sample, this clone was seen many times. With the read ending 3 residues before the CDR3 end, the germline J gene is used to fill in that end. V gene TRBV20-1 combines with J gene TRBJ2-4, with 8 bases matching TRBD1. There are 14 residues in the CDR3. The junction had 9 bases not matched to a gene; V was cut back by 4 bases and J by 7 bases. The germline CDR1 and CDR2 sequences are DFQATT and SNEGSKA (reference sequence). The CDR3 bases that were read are TGCAGTGCTATCGCCGGGACAGGTGGGAACATT. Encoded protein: CSAIAGTGGNI. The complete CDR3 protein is CSAIAGTGGNIQYF.

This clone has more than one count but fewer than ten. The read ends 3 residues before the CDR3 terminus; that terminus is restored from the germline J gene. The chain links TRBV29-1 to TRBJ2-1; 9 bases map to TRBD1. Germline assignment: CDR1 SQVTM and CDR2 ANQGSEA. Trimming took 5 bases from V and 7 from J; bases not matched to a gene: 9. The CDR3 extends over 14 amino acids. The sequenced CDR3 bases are TGCAGCGTTACACCACAGGGGGCAGGGAATGAG. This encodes CSVTPQGAGNE. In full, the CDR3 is CSVTPQGAGNEQFF.

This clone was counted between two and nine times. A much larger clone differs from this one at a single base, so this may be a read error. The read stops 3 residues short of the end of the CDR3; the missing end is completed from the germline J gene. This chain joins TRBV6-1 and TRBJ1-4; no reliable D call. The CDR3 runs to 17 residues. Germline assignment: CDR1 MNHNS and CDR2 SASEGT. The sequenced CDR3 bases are TGTGCCAGCAGTGAACGGGTGTCGAGCTCCTATAATTCACCA. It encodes CASSERVSSSYNSP. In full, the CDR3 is CASSERVSSSYNSPLFF.

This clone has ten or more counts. CDR3 bases read: TGCAGCGTACCGGGACAGGGAACC. This codes for CSVPGQGT. The full CDR3 protein is CSVPGQGTYTF. The chain links TRBV20-1 to TRBJ1-2; TRBD1 agrees at 9 bases. The read finishes 3 residues shy of the CDR3 end, and the germline J gene is used to complete it. From germline, CDR1 is DFQATT and CDR2 SNEGSKA (reference sequence). The CDR3 totals 11 residues.

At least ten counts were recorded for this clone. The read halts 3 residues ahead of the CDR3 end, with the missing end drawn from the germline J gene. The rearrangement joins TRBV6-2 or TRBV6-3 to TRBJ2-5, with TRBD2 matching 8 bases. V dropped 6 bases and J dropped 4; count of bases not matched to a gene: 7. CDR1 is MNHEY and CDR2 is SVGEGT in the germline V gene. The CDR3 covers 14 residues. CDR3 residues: CASSRLAGGETQYF. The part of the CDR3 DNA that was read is TGTGCCAGCAGCCGCCTTGCGGGAGGAGAGACC.

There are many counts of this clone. The sequenced CDR3 bases are TGCAGTGCTAGAGTTCTAAGGGCGGGTGAA. Translating it yields CSARVLRAGE. The complete CDR3 reads CSARVLRAGEAFF. This sequence joins TRBV20-1 and TRBJ1-1; D not resolved. The read is 3 residues too short to cover the CDR3 end, so that end is filled in from the germline J gene. From germline, CDR1 is DFQATT and CDR2 SNEGSKA (reference sequence). This CDR3 has 13 residues. Between the trimmed V and J ends, which lost 1 base and 7 bases, there was a span of 13 bases.

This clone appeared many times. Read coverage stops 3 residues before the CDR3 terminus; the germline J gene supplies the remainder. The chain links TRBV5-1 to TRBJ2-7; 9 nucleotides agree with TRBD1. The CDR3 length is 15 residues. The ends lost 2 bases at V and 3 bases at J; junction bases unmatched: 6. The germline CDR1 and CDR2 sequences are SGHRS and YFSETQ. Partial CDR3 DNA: TGCGCCAGCAGCTTCGGACAGGGGCTCAACTACGAG. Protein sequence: CASSFGQGLNYE. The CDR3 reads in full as CASSFGQGLNYEQYF.

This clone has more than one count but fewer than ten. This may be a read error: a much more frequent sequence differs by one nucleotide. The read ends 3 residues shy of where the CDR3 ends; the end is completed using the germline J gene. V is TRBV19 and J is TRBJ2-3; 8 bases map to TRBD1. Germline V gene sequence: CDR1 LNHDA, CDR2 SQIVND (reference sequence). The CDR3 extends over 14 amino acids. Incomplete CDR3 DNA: TGTGCCAGTAGTATGGCAGGGGGCAATCAGCCG. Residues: CASSMAGGNQP. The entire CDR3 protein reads CASSMAGGNQPQYF.

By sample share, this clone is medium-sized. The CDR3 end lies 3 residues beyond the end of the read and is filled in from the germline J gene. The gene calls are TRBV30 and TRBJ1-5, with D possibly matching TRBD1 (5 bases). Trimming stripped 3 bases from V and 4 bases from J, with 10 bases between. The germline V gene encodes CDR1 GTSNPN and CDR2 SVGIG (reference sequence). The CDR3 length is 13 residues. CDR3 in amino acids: CAWSPGGNQPQHF. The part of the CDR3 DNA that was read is TGTGCCTGGAGCCCCGGGGGGAATCAGCCC.